This T cell receptor beta chain is drawn from a study of blood T cell repertoires in COVID-19. Assay used: immunoSEQ multiplex PCR; TCRdb lists only in-frame clones, some missing. In the table there are 300,000 or so clones, around 90% of which are singletons. Germline CDR1 and CDR2: SGDLS and YYNGEE. The V and J ends lost 4 bases and 7 bases, in that order; junction bases with no gene match: 10. This CDR3 spans 15 amino acids. The source of this sequence is a man in his sixties or seventies with acute or convalescent COVID-19. The chain links TRBV9 to TRBJ2-2, with 7 positions matching TRBD2. The specimen sequenced was peripheral blood. CDR3 sequence (DNA): TGTGCCAGCAGCCCGAAGGGAGGGGCGAGCGGGGAGCTGTTTTTT. Translating it yields CASSPKGGASGELFF.